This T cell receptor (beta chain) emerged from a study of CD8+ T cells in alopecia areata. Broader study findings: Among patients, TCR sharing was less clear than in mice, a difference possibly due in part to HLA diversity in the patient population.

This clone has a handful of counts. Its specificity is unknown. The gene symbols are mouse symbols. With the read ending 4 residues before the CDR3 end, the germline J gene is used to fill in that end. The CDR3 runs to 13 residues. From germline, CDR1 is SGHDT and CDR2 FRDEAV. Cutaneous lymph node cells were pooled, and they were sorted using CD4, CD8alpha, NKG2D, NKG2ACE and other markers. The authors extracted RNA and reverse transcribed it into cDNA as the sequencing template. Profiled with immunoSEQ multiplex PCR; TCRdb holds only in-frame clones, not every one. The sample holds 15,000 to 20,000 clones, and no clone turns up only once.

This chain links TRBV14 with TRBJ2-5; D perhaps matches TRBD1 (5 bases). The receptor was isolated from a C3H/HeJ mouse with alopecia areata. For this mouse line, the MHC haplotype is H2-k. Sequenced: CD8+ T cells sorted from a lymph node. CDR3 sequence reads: CASSFRGGDTQYF. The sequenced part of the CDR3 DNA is TGTGCCAGCAGTTTCAGGGGAGGAGAC.